This TCR beta chain was identified in a study of CD8 T cells in ankylosing spondylitis. Study-level results: Relatively scarce in peripheral blood, disease-linked clones were CD8+. In ankylosing spondylitis blood, a motif of roughly eight highly homologous TCR beta variants appeared characteristic. Significant enrichment of disease-linked clones was reportedly seen in matched ankylosing spondylitis synovial fluid.

TCRdb recomputed calls from the 5' RACE reads with MiXCR, one row per CDR3 protein. The table shows roughly 230,000 distinct CDR3 sequences, with approximately 20% occurring only once. From germline, CDR1 is DFQATT and CDR2 SNEGSKA (reference sequence). This CDR3 has 16 amino acids. The V gene end was trimmed by 0 bases and the J gene end by 0 bases; junction bases not matched to a gene: 4. This clonotype was picked up a small number of times. Its target is not known. The sequence derives from a male donor with ankylosing spondylitis or in good health (not recorded which). The sequenced material came from blood, either unsorted or a sorted T cell fraction (not recorded which). This chain joins TRBV20-1 and TRBJ2-1, with 8 positions matching TRBD2. DNA of the CDR3: TGCAGTGCTAGAGAGATTAGCGGGGACTCCTACAATGAGCAGTTCTTC. Encoded protein: CSAREISGDSYNEQFF.